This is a list of T cell receptor beta chains from one sample in a study of blood T cell repertoires in COVID-19. The protocol was immunoSEQ multiplex PCR, while the TCRdb copy is restricted to in-frame clones and leaves out a portion. The data show under 500,000 clones, 80% to 90% seen once. Input material: peripheral blood. All receptors derive from a woman in her thirties with acute or convalescent COVID-19. The CDR3 runs from the conserved cysteine through the conserved F or W. Fields, in order: CDR3 protein, CDR3 DNA, V gene, D gene, clone size, CDR3 length, J gene. A D gene is named only where the DNA matches it firmly. Clone size is given for some rows only: seen once, a few or many times, or a class if the clone is expanded.

CASSERRTGFSYEQYF	TGTGCCAGCAGTGAAAGGCGGACAGGTTTTTCCTACGAGCAGTACTTC	TRBV6-1	TRBD1	once	16	TRBJ2-7
CASSTGGAVGELFF	TGTGCCAGCAGCACAGGGGGCGCGGTCGGGGAGCTGTTTTTT	TRBV28	TRBD1	NA	14	TRBJ2-2
CASGAFGASPHEQFF	TGTGCCAGCGGAGCTTTTGGGGCTTCCCCCCATGAGCAGTTCTTC	TRBV9	NA	NA	15	TRBJ2-1
CAWSELQQGHTEAFF	TGTGCCTGGAGCGAACTTCAGCAGGGTCACACTGAAGCTTTCTTT	TRBV30	NA	once	15	TRBJ1-1
CASSLDRLNTEAFF	TGCGCCAGCAGCTTGGACAGATTGAACACTGAAGCTTTCTTT	TRBV5-1	NA	NA	14	TRBJ1-1
CASRTEAKNIQYF	TGTGCCAGTAGGACAGAAGCCAAAAACATTCAGTACTTC	TRBV2	NA	NA	13	TRBJ2-4
CASSWGTGVKLFF	TGTGCCAGCAGCTGGGGGACAGGGGTAAAACTGTTTTTT	TRBV5-6	TRBD1	NA	13	TRBJ1-4
CATFSGELFF	TGTGCCACCTTTTCCGGGGAGCTGTTTTTT	TRBV19	NA	once	10	TRBJ2-2
CATSDPGQGTGELFF	TGTGCCACCAGTGATCCGGGACAGGGGACCGGGGAGCTGTTTTTT	TRBV24-1	TRBD1	NA	15	TRBJ2-2
CASSFFSLQPQHF	TGTGCCAGCAGTTTTTTCAGTCTTCAGCCCCAGCATTTT	TRBV12-3/TRBV12-4	NA	NA	13	TRBJ1-5
CASSIGTGGEENEKLFF	TGTGCCAGCAGCATCGGGACAGGGGGCGAGGAAAATGAAAAACTGTTTTTT	TRBV5-8	TRBD1	NA	17	TRBJ1-4
CALDRGGNQPQHF	TGTGCCTTGGACAGGGGTGGCAATCAGCCCCAGCATTTT	TRBV30	TRBD1	NA	13	TRBJ1-5
CASSLTSGGEQYF	TGTGCCAGCAGCTTAACTAGCGGGGGGGAGCAGTACTTC	TRBV9	TRBD2	NA	13	TRBJ2-7
CASSYSRPRTGNGYTF	TGTGCCAGCAGTTACTCTAGACCTAGGACAGGGAACGGCTACACCTTC	TRBV6-5	TRBD1	NA	16	TRBJ1-2
CASSQVVREYEQFF	TGTGCCAGCAGCCAAGTTGTGAGGGAGTATGAGCAGTTCTTC	TRBV4-2	NA	NA	14	TRBJ2-1
CAISLGTEQETQYF	TGTGCCATCAGTCTCGGGACAGAACAAGAGACCCAGTACTTC	TRBV10-3	TRBD1	NA	14	TRBJ2-5
CASRLAGVSDTQYF	TGCGCCAGCAGACTAGCGGGGGTGTCAGATACGCAGTATTTT	TRBV10-1	TRBD2	NA	14	TRBJ2-3
CASSPWGVEHNEQFF	TGTGCCAGCAGCCCCTGGGGGGTCGAGCACAATGAGCAGTTCTTC	TRBV6-6	NA	NA	15	TRBJ2-1
CASSSRGHYNEQFF	TGTGCCAGCAGTTCCAGGGGACACTACAATGAGCAGTTCTTC	TRBV27	NA	NA	14	TRBJ2-1
CASSGGRQNTGELFF	TGTGCCAGCAGCGGGGGGCGACAAAACACCGGGGAGCTGTTTTTT	TRBV9	NA	NA	15	TRBJ2-2
CASSSPGQGLYF	TGTGCCAGCAGCTCTCCGGGACAGGGGCTGTATTTT	TRBV9	TRBD1	NA	12	TRBJ2-3
CASSVAGVGGTDTQYF	TGTGCCAGCAGCGTAGCTGGGGTGGGGGGGACAGATACGCAGTATTTT	TRBV9	TRBD2	NA	16	TRBJ2-3
CSGRGQPIETQYF	TGCAGCGGCCGGGGACAACCGATAGAGACCCAGTACTTC	TRBV29-1	NA	NA	13	TRBJ2-5